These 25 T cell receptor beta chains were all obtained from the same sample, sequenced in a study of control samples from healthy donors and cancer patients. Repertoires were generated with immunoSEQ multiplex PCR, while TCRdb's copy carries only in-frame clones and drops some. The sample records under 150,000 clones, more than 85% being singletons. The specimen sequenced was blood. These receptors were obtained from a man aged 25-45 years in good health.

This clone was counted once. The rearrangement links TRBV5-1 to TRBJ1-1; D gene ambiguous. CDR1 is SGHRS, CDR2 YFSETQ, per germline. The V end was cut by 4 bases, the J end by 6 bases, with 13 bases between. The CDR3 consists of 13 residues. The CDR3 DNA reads TGCGCCAGCAGCCCCCGGGTGGCCGCTGAAGCTTTCTTT. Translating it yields CASSPRVAAEAFF.

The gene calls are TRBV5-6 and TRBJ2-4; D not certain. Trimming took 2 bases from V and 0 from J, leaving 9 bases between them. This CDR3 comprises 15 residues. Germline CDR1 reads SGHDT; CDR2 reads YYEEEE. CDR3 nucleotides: TGTGCCAGCAGCTTCCGTTTTCTAGCCAAAAACATTCAGTACTTC. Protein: CASSFRFLAKNIQYF.

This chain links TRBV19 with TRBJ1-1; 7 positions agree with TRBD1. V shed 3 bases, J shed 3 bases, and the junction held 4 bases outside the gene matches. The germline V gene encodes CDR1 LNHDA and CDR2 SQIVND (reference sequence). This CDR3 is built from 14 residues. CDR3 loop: CASSITGADTEAFF. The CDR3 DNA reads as TGTGCCAGTAGTATTACAGGGGCGGACACTGAAGCTTTCTTT. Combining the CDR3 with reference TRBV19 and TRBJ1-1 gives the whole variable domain DGGITQSPKYLFRKEGQNVTLSCEQNLNHDAMYWYRQDPGQGLRLIYYSQIVNDFQKGDIAEGYSVSREKKESFPLTVTSAQKNPTAFYLCASSITGADTEAFFGQGTRLTVV.

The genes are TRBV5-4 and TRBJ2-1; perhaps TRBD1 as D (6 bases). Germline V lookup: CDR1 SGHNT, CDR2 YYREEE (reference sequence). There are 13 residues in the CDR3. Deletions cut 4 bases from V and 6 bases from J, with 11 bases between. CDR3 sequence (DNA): TGTGCCAGCAGCCCTGGACAGCTCAATGAGCAGTTCTTC. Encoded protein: CASSPGQLNEQFF.

The CDR3 coding sequence is TGTGCCAGTATCTCTGGGCAGGGACCTAACTATGGCTACACCTTC. Amino acids: CASISGQGPNYGYTF. The chain uses TRBV19 and TRBJ1-2, with a tentative D call TRBD1 (5 bases). The CDR3 is made up of 15 amino acids. The germline V gene encodes CDR1 LNHDA and CDR2 SQIVND (reference sequence). V lost 7 bases to trimming and J lost 0 bases, with 15 bases between them.

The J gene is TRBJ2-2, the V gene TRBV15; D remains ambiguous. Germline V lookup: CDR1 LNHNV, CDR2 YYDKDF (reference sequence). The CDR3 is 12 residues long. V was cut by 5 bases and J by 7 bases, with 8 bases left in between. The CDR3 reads CATSGYGGELFF. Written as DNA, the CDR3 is TGTGCCACCAGCGGTTACGGCGGGGAGCTGTTTTTT.

Here the CDR3 reads CASSLAGEGEQPQHF. DNA for the CDR3: TGTGCCAGCAGCTTGGCGGGAGAGGGGGAGCAGCCCCAGCATTTT. The genes are TRBV5-6 and TRBJ1-5; a possible D gene is TRBD1 (6 bases). Trimming took off 0 bases at V and 7 bases at J, with 14 bases between the two ends. Per the germline V gene, CDR1 is SGHDT and CDR2 is YYEEEE. The CDR3 is made up of 15 amino acids.

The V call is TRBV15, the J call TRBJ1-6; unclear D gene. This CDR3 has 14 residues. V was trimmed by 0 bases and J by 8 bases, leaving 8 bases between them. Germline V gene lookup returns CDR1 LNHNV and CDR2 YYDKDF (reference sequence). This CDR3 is CATSRDLTDSPLHF. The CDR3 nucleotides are TGTGCCACCAGCAGAGATTTGACGGATTCACCCCTCCACTTT.

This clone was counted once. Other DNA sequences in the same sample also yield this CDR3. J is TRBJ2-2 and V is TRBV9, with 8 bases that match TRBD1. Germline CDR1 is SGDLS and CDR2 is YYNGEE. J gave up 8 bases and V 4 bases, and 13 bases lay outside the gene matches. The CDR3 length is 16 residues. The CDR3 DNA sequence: TGTGCCAGCAGCCCGTGGCGTCAGGGGGCTCGGGGGGAGCTGTTTTTT. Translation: CASSPWRQGARGELFF. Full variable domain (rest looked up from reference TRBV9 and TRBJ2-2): DSGVTQTPKHLITATGQRVTLRCSPRSGDLSVYWYQQSLDQGLQFLIQYYNGEERAKGNILERFSAQQFPDLHSELNLSSLELGDSALYFCASSPWRQGARGELFFGEGSRLTVL.

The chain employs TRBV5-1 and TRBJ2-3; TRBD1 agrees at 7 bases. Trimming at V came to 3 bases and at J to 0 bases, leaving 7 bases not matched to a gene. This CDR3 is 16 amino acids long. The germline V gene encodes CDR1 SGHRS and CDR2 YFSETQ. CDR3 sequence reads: CASSSRPTGSTDTQYF. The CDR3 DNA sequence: TGCGCCAGCAGCTCCCGACCGACAGGGAGCACAGATACGCAGTATTTT.

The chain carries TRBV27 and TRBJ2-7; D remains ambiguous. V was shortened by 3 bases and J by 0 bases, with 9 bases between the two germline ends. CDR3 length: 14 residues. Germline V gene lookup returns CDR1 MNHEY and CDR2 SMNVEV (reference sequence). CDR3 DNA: TGTGCCAGCAGTTTCCCTCGAACCTCCTACGAGCAGTACTTC. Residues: CASSFPRTSYEQYF.

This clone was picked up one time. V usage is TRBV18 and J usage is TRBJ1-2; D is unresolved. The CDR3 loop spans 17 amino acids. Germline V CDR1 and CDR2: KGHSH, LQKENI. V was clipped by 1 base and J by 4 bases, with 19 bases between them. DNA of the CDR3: TGTGCCAGCTCACCACGGTCCTACCGGGCCCCTGGCTATGGCTACACCTTC. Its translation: CASSPRSYRAPGYGYTF.

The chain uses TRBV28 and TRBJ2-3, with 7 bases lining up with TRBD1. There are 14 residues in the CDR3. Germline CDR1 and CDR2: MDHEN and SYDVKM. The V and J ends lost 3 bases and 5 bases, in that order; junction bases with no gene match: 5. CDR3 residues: CASSFPGGVDTQYF. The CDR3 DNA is TGTGCCAGCAGTTTTCCAGGGGGTGTAGATACGCAGTATTTT.

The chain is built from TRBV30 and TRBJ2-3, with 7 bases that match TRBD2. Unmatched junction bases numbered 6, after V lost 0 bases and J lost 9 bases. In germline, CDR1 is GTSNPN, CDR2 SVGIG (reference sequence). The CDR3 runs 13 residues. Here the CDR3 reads CAWSVGEGLTQYF. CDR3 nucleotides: TGTGCCTGGAGTGTCGGGGAGGGGCTCACGCAGTATTTT.

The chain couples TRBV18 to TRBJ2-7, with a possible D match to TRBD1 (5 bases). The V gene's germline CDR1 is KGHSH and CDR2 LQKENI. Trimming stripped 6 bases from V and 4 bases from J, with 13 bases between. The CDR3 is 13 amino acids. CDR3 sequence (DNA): TGTGCCAGCTCTCGAAGGGGCGATTACGAGCAGTACTTC. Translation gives CASSRRGDYEQYF.

CDR3 nucleotides: TGTGCCAGCAACCCAGGGGGCGCGGCAGATACGCAGTATTTT. Its translation is CASNPGGAADTQYF. The chain is built from TRBV28 and TRBJ2-3, with 8 bases lining up with TRBD1. Trimming at V came to 7 bases and at J to 4 bases, leaving 7 bases not matched to a gene. CDR1 is MDHEN, CDR2 SYDVKM, per germline. This CDR3 is built from 14 residues.

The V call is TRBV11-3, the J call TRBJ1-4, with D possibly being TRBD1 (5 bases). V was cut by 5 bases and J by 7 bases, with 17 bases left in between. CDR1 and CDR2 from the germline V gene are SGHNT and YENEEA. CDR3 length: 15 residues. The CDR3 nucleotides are TGTGCCAGCAGCAAAACAGCGGGGCCCGGTGAAAAACTGTTTTTT. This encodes CASSKTAGPGEKLFF.

The CDR3 loop reads CASSPDRRNSPLHF. Written as DNA, the CDR3 is TGTGCCAGCAGTCCGGACAGGCGGAATTCACCCCTCCACTTT. The genes are TRBV2 and TRBJ1-6, with 7 bases that match TRBD1. The CDR3 is 14 residues long. Germline loops: CDR1 SNHLY, CDR2 FYNNEI. The V gene end was trimmed by 5 bases and the J gene end by 7 bases; junction bases not matched to a gene: 5.

CDR3 region: CASSLNEKLFF. CDR3 DNA sequence: TGTGCCAGCAGCCTTAATGAAAAACTGTTTTTT. The V gene is TRBV6-5, the J gene TRBJ1-4; D remains unclear. Germline CDR1 MNHEY, CDR2 SVGAGI. This CDR3 region has 11 residues. Trimming removed 6 bases at V and 4 bases at J, with 3 bases between.

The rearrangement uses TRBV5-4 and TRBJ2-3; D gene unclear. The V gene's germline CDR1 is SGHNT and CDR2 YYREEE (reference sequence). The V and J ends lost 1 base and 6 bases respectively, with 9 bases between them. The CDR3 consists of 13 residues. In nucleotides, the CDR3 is TGTGCCAGCAGCTTGTCCGGTAGGGATACGCAGTATTTT. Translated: CASSLSGRDTQYF.

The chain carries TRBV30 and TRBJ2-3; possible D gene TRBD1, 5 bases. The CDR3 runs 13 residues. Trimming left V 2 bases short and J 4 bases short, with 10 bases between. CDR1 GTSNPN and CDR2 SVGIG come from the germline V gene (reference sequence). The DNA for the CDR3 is TGTGCCTGGAGTAGCCAGGGCCCAGATACGCAGTATTTT. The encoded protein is CAWSSQGPDTQYF.

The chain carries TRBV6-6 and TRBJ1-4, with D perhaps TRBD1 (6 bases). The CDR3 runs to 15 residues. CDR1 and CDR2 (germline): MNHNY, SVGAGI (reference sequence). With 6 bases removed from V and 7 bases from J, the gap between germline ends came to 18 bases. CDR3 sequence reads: CASSRTGHRAEKLFF. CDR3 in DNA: TGTGCCAGCAGCCGAACAGGGCACCGAGCTGAAAAACTGTTTTTT.

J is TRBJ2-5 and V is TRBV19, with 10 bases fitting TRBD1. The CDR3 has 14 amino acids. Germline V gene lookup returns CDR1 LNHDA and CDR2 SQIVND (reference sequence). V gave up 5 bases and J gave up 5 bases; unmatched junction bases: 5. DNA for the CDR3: TGTGCCAGTAGTTCGACAGGGGGCTTTGAGACCCAGTACTTC. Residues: CASSSTGGFETQYF.

The CDR3 here is CASRDPSGGALNEQFF. Here the CDR3 DNA reads TGTGCCAGCAGAGACCCGAGCGGGGGGGCCCTCAATGAGCAGTTCTTC. The chain is built from TRBV27 and TRBJ2-1, with 10 bases identical to TRBD2. In germline, CDR1 is MNHEY, CDR2 SMNVEV (reference sequence). V trimming: 6 bases; J trimming: 6 bases; junction bases outside the gene matches: 11. There are 16 residues in the CDR3.

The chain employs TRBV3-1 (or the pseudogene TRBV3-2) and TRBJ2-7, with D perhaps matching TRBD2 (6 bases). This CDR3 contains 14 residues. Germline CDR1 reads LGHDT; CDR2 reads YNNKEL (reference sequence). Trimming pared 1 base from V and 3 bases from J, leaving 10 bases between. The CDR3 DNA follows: TGTGCCAGCAGCCAAGGGGGAGGTGTCTACGAGCAGTACTTC. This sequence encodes CASSQGGGVYEQYF.